The clone carrying this TCR beta chain showed up many times. The antigen is undetermined. Germline CDR1 and CDR2: SNHLY and FYNNEI. Trimming at V came to 0 bases and at J to 4 bases, leaving 9 bases not matched to a gene. CDR3 length: 17 amino acids. The sample is drawn from a study of regulatory T cells in long-lasting Graves disease. Overall study context: More than 5 years of antithyroid drugs with positive TSH receptor antibodies defined persistent Graves' disease. Study results and caveats: Persistent patients shared more public clonotypes (about 2,800) than newly diagnosed patients (roughly 960). Persistent disease showed a preference for TRBV28, TRBJ1-2 and TRBJ2-5.

The time point denotes: persistent/refractory GD, antithyroid drugs over 5 years with positive TRAb. PBMC RNA served as the TCR library source. Diagnosing Graves' disease relied on the American Thyroid Association guidelines. CDR3-region Arm-PCR and iRepertoire HTBI primers produced the TCR beta libraries. TCRdb reprocessed the multiplex PCR reads with MiXCR, giving one entry per CDR3 protein. Here the sample spans around 340,000 distinct CDR3 sequences, about 20% being singletons. This sequence originates from a female donor with Graves disease. The genes are TRBV2 and TRBJ2-7, with 10 bases fitting TRBD2. The sequencing used peripheral blood mononuclear cells (PBMCs), collected when the disease was refractory, from a patient treated with antithyroid drugs. CDR3 residues: CASSEAWVAGGMYEQYF. Written as DNA, the CDR3 is TGTGCCAGCAGTGAAGCCTGGGTAGCGGGGGGCATGTACGAGCAGTACTTC.